This TCR beta chain derives from a study of blood T cells in healthy people across ages. Alongside a J-beta primer mix, a sample-barcoded 5' primer served in a second PCR lasting 7 to 11 cycles. TCRdb re-called the 5' RACE reads through MiXCR, storing one row per CDR3 protein. Of some 1,500,000 distinct CDR3 sequences listed, approximately 39% are singletons. Deletions cut 5 bases from V and 2 bases from J, with 10 bases between. The CDR3 is 13 amino acids. The germline V gene has CDR1 LGHDT and CDR2 YNNKEL (reference sequence). About this clonotype itself: Antigen specificity is unknown.

General study points: CMV infection status of these donors was not known.

Ten milliliters of peripheral blood were drawn from each donor. The material sequenced was blood. The receptor comes from a young woman in good health. The rearrangement uses TRBV3-1 and TRBJ2-7; D remains ambiguous. CDR3 amino acids: CASSGIGTYEQYF. As DNA, the CDR3 is TGTGCCAGCAGCGGGATCGGAACCTACGAGCAGTACTTC.